What follows is one T cell receptor (beta chain) and its context. Its antigen remains unidentified. This record comes from a study of T cells expressing NK-cell markers. Turning to the study itself: In the group of eight sequenced donors, seven were HCMV-seropositive and one was seronegative. Study conclusions and caveats: In over 5 donors, dominant CD3+CD56+NKG2C+ clonotypes ranked among the top 10 CD8+ clonotypes.

The authors made TCR beta cDNA libraries by 5'RACE template switching. This switching added a universal primer site and UMIs. Reanalyzing the 5' RACE reads, TCRdb keeps one entry per CDR3 protein, without DNA. The listing contains about 260,000 distinct CDR3 sequences. Germline V gene lookup returns CDR1 DFQATT and CDR2 SNEGSKA (reference sequence). The CDR3 has 14 amino acids. The source is a woman between 18 and 69 years old in good health. The V and J genes are TRBV20-1 and TRBJ1-5; TCRdb's D call, TRBD1, is unchecked because there is no DNA. The sequencing sample was made of blood T cells: a sorted CD56 or NKG2C T cell subset, CD4+ or CD8+ T cells, or bulk PBMC T cells (not recorded which). CDR3 amino acids: CSAQTGGGNQPQHF.